Presented here are 15 T cell receptor beta chains from one specimen sequenced in a study of technical replicates of blood from a handful of donors. Sequencing was performed with immunoSEQ multiplex PCR; in TCRdb, only in-frame clones are kept and a portion is missing. The repertoire holds about 60,000 clones, more than 75% seen once, with 5% to 6.5% in the top ten. Sequenced: PBMCs. These TCRs come from a human donor in good health. Some clones in this sample may be carry-over from other donors' samples.

In this sample, this clone turned up once. This chain links TRBV7-9 with TRBJ1-4; D may be TRBD1 (5 bases). Between the trimmed V and J ends, which lost 5 bases and 8 bases, there was a span of 18 bases. Germline assignment: CDR1 SEHNR and CDR2 FQNEAQ (reference sequence). The CDR3 has 15 amino acids. CDR3 loop: CASSKTLLRGEKLFF. The DNA of the CDR3 is TGTGCCAGCAGCAAAACACTACTAAGGGGCGAAAAACTGTTTTTT.

In DNA, the CDR3 is TGTGCCAGCAGCGTACGGACAGGGTCCGGAAACACCATATATTTT. Residues: CASSVRTGSGNTIYF. The J gene is TRBJ1-3, the V gene TRBV5-5; 8 positions agree with TRBD1. Germline V CDR1 and CDR2: SGHKS, YYEKEE (reference sequence). The ends lost 4 bases at V and 4 bases at J; junction bases unmatched: 7. The CDR3 runs 15 residues.

This rearrangement joins TRBV21-1 to TRBJ2-7; TRBD1 is taken as the D call from the table, unchecked against the DNA. TRBV21-1 is an annotated pseudogene. This CDR3 contains 13 residues. The CDR3: CASSKDRVHEQYF. The CDR3 DNA reads TGTGCCAGCAGCAAGGACAGGGTTCACGAGCAGTACTTC.

This sequence joins TRBV6-1 and TRBJ2-1, with TRBD2 identical over 8 bases. There are 13 residues in the CDR3. V lost 6 bases, J lost 6 bases, and 4 bases stayed unmatched. Germline CDR1 MNHNS, CDR2 SASEGT. For the CDR3, the DNA is TGTGCCAGCAGGCATGCGGGAGGCAATGAGCAGTTCTTC. It yields the protein CASRHAGGNEQFF.

The J gene is TRBJ2-7, the V gene TRBV9; 9 bases map to TRBD2. V lost 3 bases and J lost 0; bases outside the gene matches: 1. Per the germline V gene, CDR1 is SGDLS and CDR2 is YYNGEE. CDR3 length: 14 residues. CDR3: CASSDSGSSYEQYF. The DNA of the CDR3 is TGTGCCAGCAGCGATAGCGGGAGCTCCTACGAGCAGTACTTC.

The chain carries TRBV7-9 and TRBJ1-4; the D gene is possibly TRBD1 (5 bases). CDR3 length equals 14 residues. The germline V gene encodes CDR1 SEHNR and CDR2 FQNEAQ (reference sequence). The V end was cut by 1 base, the J end by 10 bases, with 13 bases between. The CDR3 coding sequence is TGTGCCAGCAGCTTAGATAGGGGTGACGGAAAACTGTTTTTT. It yields the protein CASSLDRGDGKLFF.

This rearrangement joins TRBV10-3 to TRBJ2-1, with a possible D match to TRBD2 (7 bases). Trimming pared 6 bases from V and 9 bases from J, leaving 18 bases between. Germline-derived CDR1 and CDR2 are ENHRY and SYGVKD. This CDR3 spans 14 amino acids. The CDR3 bases are TGTGCCATCAGCCGGGGGGCCCCCCTCGGTGAGCAGTTCTTC. It yields the protein CAISRGAPLGEQFF.

This clone has a handful of counts. J is TRBJ2-1 and V is TRBV4-3, with TRBD2 matching 10 bases. CDR3 size: 15 residues. CDR1 and CDR2 (germline): LGHNA, YSLEER. Trimming cost V 0 bases and J 5 bases; bases outside gene matches: 1. The CDR3 coding sequence is TGCGCCAGCAGCCAAGAGGGGACTAGCGACAATGAGCAGTTCTTC. Its translation: CASSQEGTSDNEQFF.

V usage is TRBV2 and J usage is TRBJ2-1, with 8 bases lining up with TRBD1. Germline loops: CDR1 SNHLY, CDR2 FYNNEI. V lost 1 base, J lost 4 bases, and 3 bases stayed unmatched. The CDR3 length is 15 residues. In DNA form, the CDR3 reads TGTGCCAGCAGTGAAGGGCAGGGGGCTTACAATGAGCAGTTCTTC. It is translated as CASSEGQGAYNEQFF. Together with reference TRBV2 and TRBJ2-1, the CDR3 gives the full variable domain: EPEVTQTPSHQVTQMGQEVILRCVPISNHLYFYWYRQILGQKVEFLVSFYNNEISEKSEIFDDQFSVERPDGSNFTLKIRSTKLEDSAMYFCASSEGQGAYNEQFFGPGTRLTVL.

This clone was seen once. The chain couples TRBV7-2 to TRBJ2-2, with TRBD2 identical over 15 bases. CDR3 size: 16 residues. V lost 4 bases and J lost 7; bases outside the gene matches: 4. CDR1 and CDR2 from the germline V gene are SGHTA and FQGNSA. In nucleotides, the CDR3 is TGTGCCAGCAGCTCTGGGACTAGCGGGGGGTTCGGGGAGCTGTTTTTT. It translates to CASSSGTSGGFGELFF.

The V call is TRBV9, the J call TRBJ2-3, with a weak D call TRBD2 (5 bases). The V and J ends lost 0 bases and 6 bases respectively, with 14 bases between them. The germline gives CDR1 SGDLS, CDR2 YYNGEE. The CDR3 consists of 15 residues. The CDR3 is CASSVAGVYSDTQYF. In DNA form, the CDR3 reads TGTGCCAGCAGCGTAGCCGGGGTTTATTCGGATACGCAGTATTTT.

CDR3 bases: TGTGCCAGCAGTTCCAGGGGGGATCAGCCCCAGCATTTT. Its protein is CASSSRGDQPQHF. The chain carries TRBV6-6 and TRBJ1-5; 7 bases agree with TRBD1. The germline gives CDR1 MNHNY, CDR2 SVGAGI (reference sequence). The J segment lost 5 bases and the V segment lost 4 bases, leaving 2 bases of the junction unmatched. The CDR3 runs 13 residues.

V is TRBV7-3 and J is TRBJ1-2, with 8 positions matching TRBD1. CDR1 SGHTA and CDR2 FQGTGA come from the germline V gene. After removal of 5 bases from V and 3 bases from J, the junction contained 5 bases not matched to a gene. This CDR3 comprises 14 residues. Here the CDR3 reads CASSMDRDDYGYTF. DNA for the CDR3: TGTGCCAGCAGCATGGACAGGGATGACTATGGCTACACCTTC.

This clone was found a few times. The chain uses TRBV2 and TRBJ1-2; D is undetermined. The length of the CDR3 is 14 residues. V lost 5 bases, J lost 0 bases, and 10 bases lay in between. Germline loops: CDR1 SNHLY, CDR2 FYNNEI. CDR3 in amino acids: CASSSIGTNYGYTF. CDR3 bases: TGTGCCAGCAGTTCTATCGGGACTAACTATGGCTACACCTTC.

The chain combines TRBV4-1 with TRBJ2-6, with 7 bases lining up with TRBD1. V shed 3 bases, J shed 2 bases, and the junction held 13 bases outside the gene matches. The CDR3 is 19 residues long. The germline gives CDR1 MGHRA, CDR2 YSYEKL. The CDR3 loop reads CASSQGNDRASPGANVLTF. The CDR3 coding sequence is TGCGCCAGCAGCCAGGGAAACGACAGGGCCTCTCCTGGGGCCAACGTCCTGACTTTC.